This T cell receptor beta chain was retrieved from a study of blood T cell repertoires in COVID-19. Across the study: The study drew acute and convalescent COVID-19 samples from the United States, Italy and Spain. T cells, B-cell-depleted T cells, or PBMCs supplied cDNA or gDNA.

In the source study's methods: Reference gene primer amplification in the assay estimated nucleated cell counts. The repertoire was sequenced with immunoSEQ multiplex PCR; TCRdb's copy has only in-frame clones and lacks some. Clonal size and the V and J genes are those of that table, whereas D and trimming came from the DNA. This sample yields over 90,000 clones, of which approximately 78% are seen a single time; 6% to 7.5% belongs to the top ten. V dropped 6 bases and J dropped 5; count of bases not matched to a gene: 7. The CDR3 length is 15 residues. The germline V gene has CDR1 SGHTA and CDR2 FQGNSA.

The origin of this receptor is a man aged 50 to 59 with active or convalescent COVID-19. Material for sequencing was peripheral blood. The rearrangement uses TRBV7-2 and TRBJ2-5; 12 positions agree with TRBD1. CDR3 residues: CASSSGTGGWETQYF. The CDR3 DNA reads TGTGCCAGCAGTTCCGGGACAGGGGGCTGGGAGACCCAGTACTTC. Supplemented by reference TRBV7-2 and TRBJ2-5, the full variable domain reads GAGVSQSPSNKVTEKGKDVELRCDPISGHTALYWYRQSLGQGLEFLIYFQGNSAPDKSGLPSDRFSAERTGGSVSTLTIQRTQQEDSAVYLCASSSGTGGWETQYFGPGTRLLVL.